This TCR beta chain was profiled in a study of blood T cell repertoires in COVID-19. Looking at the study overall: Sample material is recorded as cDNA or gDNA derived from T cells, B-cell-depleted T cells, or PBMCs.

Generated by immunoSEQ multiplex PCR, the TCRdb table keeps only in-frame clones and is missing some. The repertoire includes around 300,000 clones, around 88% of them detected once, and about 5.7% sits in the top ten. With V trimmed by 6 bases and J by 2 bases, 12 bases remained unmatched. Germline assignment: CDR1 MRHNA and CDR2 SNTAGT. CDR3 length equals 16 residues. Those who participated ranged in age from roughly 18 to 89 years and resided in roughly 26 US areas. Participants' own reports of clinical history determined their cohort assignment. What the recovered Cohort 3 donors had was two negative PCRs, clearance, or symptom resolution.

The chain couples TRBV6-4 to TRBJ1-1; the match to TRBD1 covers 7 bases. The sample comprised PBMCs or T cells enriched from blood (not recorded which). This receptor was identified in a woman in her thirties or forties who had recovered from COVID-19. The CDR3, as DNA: TGTGCCAGCAGGCCAAAACAGGGGTTATTAAACACTGAAGCTTTCTTT. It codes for CASRPKQGLLNTEAFF.